This T cell receptor (beta chain) was captured in a study of low-dose radiotherapy and immunotherapy resistance in tumors. The V end was cut by 2 bases, the J end by 7 bases, with 12 bases between. The germline V gene has CDR1 GTSNPN and CDR2 SVGIG (reference sequence). The CDR3 runs to 13 residues. Time point noted: after trial treatment. Treatment noted: LDRT plus nivolumab, ipilimumab, low-dose cyclophosphamide and aspirin (RACIN trial). Priming of first-strand cDNA relied on TRAV- and TRBV-specific primers (covering alpha and beta chains). Using a constant-region primer together with a V-primer adapter, TCRs were subjected to roughly 18 PCR cycles of amplification. TCRdb reprocessed the reads via MiXCR and lists one record per CDR3 protein. The table lists roughly 100,000 distinct CDR3 sequences, roughly 20% of them singletons. This clonotype was seen ten or more times.

This specimen consisted of PBMCs, obtained after low-dose radiotherapy plus immunotherapy. This rearrangement joins TRBV30 to TRBJ1-5; the D gene is possibly TRBD1 (5 bases). This TCR came from a male donor with prostate cancer. The CDR3 region has the DNA TGTGCCTGGAGTCGAGCAGGGCAGCAGCCCCAGCATTTT. Its protein is CAWSRAGQQPQHF.